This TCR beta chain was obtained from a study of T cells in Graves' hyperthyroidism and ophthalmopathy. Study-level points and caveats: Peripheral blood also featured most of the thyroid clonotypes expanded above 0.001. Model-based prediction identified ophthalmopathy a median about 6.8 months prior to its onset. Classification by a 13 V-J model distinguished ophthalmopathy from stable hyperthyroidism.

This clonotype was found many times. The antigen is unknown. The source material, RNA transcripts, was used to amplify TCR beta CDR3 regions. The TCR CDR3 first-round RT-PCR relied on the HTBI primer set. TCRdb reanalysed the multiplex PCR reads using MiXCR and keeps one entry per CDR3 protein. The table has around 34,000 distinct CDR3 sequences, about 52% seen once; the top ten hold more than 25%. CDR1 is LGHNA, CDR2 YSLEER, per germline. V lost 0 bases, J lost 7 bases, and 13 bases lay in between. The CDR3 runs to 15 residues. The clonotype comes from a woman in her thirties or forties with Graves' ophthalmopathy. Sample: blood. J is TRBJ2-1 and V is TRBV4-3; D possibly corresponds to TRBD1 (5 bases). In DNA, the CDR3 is TGCGCCAGCAGCCAAGATTCAGGGCCGCGGAATGAGCAGTTCTTC. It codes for CASSQDSGPRNEQFF.